This TCR beta chain was observed in a study of Tregs in tolerant kidney transplant recipients. Across the study: Related graft donors supplied nonmyeloablative bone marrow transplants, and mixed chimerism was transient.

Only one count was recorded for this clone. Germline is not matched at one junction end, which may reflect a read error. Germline V gene sequence: CDR1 SGHNT, CDR2 YYREEE (reference sequence). This CDR3 is built from 16 residues. CD4+CD25+CD127- Tregs, CD4+CD25- non-Tregs, CD4 and CD8 cells were sorted. Profiled with immunoSEQ multiplex PCR; TCRdb holds only in-frame clones, not every one. The table has about 72,000 clones, roughly 92% seen once. The rearrangement uses TRBV5-4 and TRBJ2-1; 9 bases map to TRBD2. The source material was CD8+ T cells from blood, sampled before the transplant. This clonotype was obtained from a human donor who received a combined kidney and bone marrow transplant. This chain's CDR3 is CASTAGGPSLGNGQFF. The CDR3 nucleotides are TGTGCCAGCACCGCGGGGGGGCCATCATTAGGCAATGGGCAGTTCTTC.